This entry describes one T cell receptor beta chain. Germline V gene lookup returns CDR1 MGHRA and CDR2 YSYEKL. The CDR3 spans 15 residues. V shed 3 bases and J 3 bases; nucleotides not matched to a gene: 5. The sample originates from a study of T cells in Graves' hyperthyroidism and ophthalmopathy. The investigators amplified TCR beta CDR3 regions from RNA transcripts. First-round RT-PCR targeting the TCR CDR3 was performed with the HTBI primer set. TCRdb redid the calling of the multiplex PCR reads with MiXCR, one entry per CDR3 protein. This sample carries 400,000 to 600,000 distinct CDR3 sequences, roughly 20% of them seen once, and the ten largest clones take approximately 25%. Criteria for exclusion of patients were uncontrolled infection, other autoimmune disease, pregnancy or lactation. Clinical symptoms, serum thyroxine, TRAb, thyroid ultrasound and orbital computed tomography informed diagnoses.

This receptor was obtained from a young man with Graves' hyperthyroidism. Sequencing input: blood. This rearrangement joins TRBV4-1 to TRBJ2-4; 7 positions match TRBD1. CDR3 sequence (DNA): TGCGCCAGCAGCCACCACAGGGGTGGCAAAAACATTCAGTACTTC. It translates to CASSHHRGGKNIQYF.